A single sample gave rise to the 24 T cell receptor beta chains below, sequenced in a study of CD8 T cells in ankylosing spondylitis. Findings and caveats of the study: Fewer than 10 highly homologous variants made up a TCR beta motif that seemed to typify ankylosing spondylitis blood.

Their target antigens are unknown. Each CDR3 protein gets one entry after TCRdb re-called the 5' RACE reads with MiXCR. The sample has around 480,000 distinct CDR3 sequences, about a sixth seen once; the top ten hold under 1.2%. Sequenced material: blood, either unsorted or a sorted T cell fraction (not recorded which). The source is a male donor with ankylosing spondylitis.

The chain links TRBV5-6 to TRBJ2-5; 8 bases match TRBD1. This CDR3 contains 15 residues. In germline, CDR1 is SGHDT, CDR2 YYEEEE. V shed 7 bases, J shed 4 bases, and the junction held 12 bases outside the gene matches. CDR3 region: CASGSGPGGRETQYF. DNA of the CDR3: TGTGCCAGCGGCTCCGGGCCAGGGGGCAGAGAGACCCAGTACTTC.

CDR3 residues: CASSDDRYSLYNEQFF. CDR3 bases: TGTGCCAGCAGTGACGACAGGTATTCTCTCTACAATGAGCAGTTCTTC. The chain links TRBV6-1 to TRBJ2-1; maybe TRBD1 (6 bases). This CDR3 is built from 16 residues. Germline V gene lookup returns CDR1 MNHNS and CDR2 SASEGT. V was clipped by 3 bases and J by 3 bases, with 15 bases between them.

The table lists this clonotype with a few counts. This rearrangement joins TRBV20-1 to TRBJ2-2; D may be TRBD2 (6 bases). V was shortened by 2 bases and J by 1 base, with 8 bases between the two germline ends. The CDR3 sequence is 14 residues long. The V gene's germline CDR1 is DFQATT and CDR2 SNEGSKA (reference sequence). This CDR3 is CSARFGGNTGELFF. CDR3 DNA sequence: TGCAGTGCTAGATTCGGGGGGAACACCGGGGAGCTGTTTTTT.

The chain has TRBV20-1 and TRBJ2-7; a weak D match, TRBD2 (7 bases). Looked up from germline, CDR1 is DFQATT and CDR2 is SNEGSKA (reference sequence). This CDR3 spans 12 amino acids. V was trimmed by 5 bases and J by 2 bases, leaving 10 bases between them. CDR3 nucleotides: TGCAGTGCTGGGGGGGGCACCTACGAGCAGTACTTC. Amino acids: CSAGGGTYEQYF.

This clonotype was detected many times. The chain couples TRBV10-3 to TRBJ1-4; possibly TRBD1 for D (5 bases). With 8 bases removed from V and 0 bases from J, the gap between germline ends came to 7 bases. CDR1 is ENHRY and CDR2 is SYGVKD in the germline V gene. The CDR3 runs to 13 residues. The CDR3 region has the DNA TGTGCCATCGCGGGGGCAACTAATGAAAAACTGTTTTTT. Its protein is CAIAGATNEKLFF.

This chain joins TRBV3-1 and TRBJ1-5, with a tentative D call TRBD1 (6 bases). CDR1 and CDR2 (germline): LGHDT, YNNKEL (reference sequence). V shed 3 bases and J shed 0 bases, with 12 bases lying between them. The CDR3 has 16 amino acids. The CDR3 bases are TGTGCCAGCAGCCAGGGAGGGGGTCGTAGCAATCAGCCCCAGCATTTT. Amino acids: CASSQGGGRSNQPQHF.

This clonotype has more than one count but fewer than ten. The chain recombines TRBV12-3 or TRBV12-4 with TRBJ2-1, with 14 bases aligning to TRBD2. The CDR3 sequence is 17 residues long. The ends lost 7 bases at V and 1 base at J; junction bases unmatched: 6. The CDR3 sequence: CASTETSGGASYNEQFF. CDR3 in DNA: TGTGCCAGCACCGAGACTAGCGGGGGGGCGTCCTACAATGAGCAGTTCTTC.

This clonotype was detected only a few times. V usage is TRBV27 and J usage is TRBJ2-1; D unresolved. CDR3 length equals 14 residues. Germline CDR1 is MNHEY and CDR2 is SMNVEV (reference sequence). Trimming stripped 3 bases from V and 9 bases from J, with 15 bases between. The CDR3 DNA reads TGTGCCAGCAGTTTCATAAGTAGCAAGGGTGAGCAGTTCTTC. Translated: CASSFISSKGEQFF.

This clonotype was counted between two and nine times. This chain uses TRBV2 with TRBJ2-1, with TRBD1 matching 8 bases. The CDR3 is made up of 15 amino acids. CDR1 and CDR2 (germline): SNHLY, FYNNEI. With 6 bases clipped from V and 7 bases from J, the junction kept 11 bases outside the gene matches. The CDR3 protein is CASRDPGQAKNEQFF. CDR3 bases: TGTGCCAGCAGGGATCCGGGACAGGCAAAAAATGAGCAGTTCTTC.

J is TRBJ1-4 and V is TRBV20-1; D is possibly TRBD1 (5 bases). This CDR3 comprises 17 residues. The V gene's germline CDR1 is DFQATT and CDR2 SNEGSKA (reference sequence). The V end was cut by 0 bases, the J end by 0 bases, with 14 bases between. Here the CDR3 DNA reads TGCAGTGCTAGAGATGGGACCTCGATTGCAACTAATGAAAAACTGTTTTTT. Translating gives CSARDGTSIATNEKLFF.

This clonotype was picked up a small number of times. The chain couples TRBV12-3 or TRBV12-4 to TRBJ2-2; maybe TRBD2 (6 bases). This CDR3 contains 15 residues. V lost 2 bases and J lost 5, with 12 bases in between. For the CDR3, the DNA is TGTGCCAGCAGTTTACGCGCCGGGGGAACCGGGGAGCTGTTTTTT. It yields the protein CASSLRAGGTGELFF.

In this sample, this clonotype turned up a few times. The chain recombines TRBV28 with TRBJ1-1, with D possibly being TRBD1 (5 bases). The CDR3 spans 11 residues. V shed 10 bases and J shed 5 bases, with 11 bases lying between them. From germline, CDR1 is MDHEN and CDR2 SYDVKM. The DNA for the CDR3 is TGTGCCACAGGGAGACGGACTGAAGCTTTCTTT. This sequence encodes CATGRRTEAFF.

This clonotype was seen a handful of times. The chain recombines TRBV28 with TRBJ2-7; TRBD2 aligns across 14 bases. V shed 10 bases and J 2 bases; nucleotides not matched to a gene: 7. The CDR3 is 15 amino acids. The germline CDR1 and CDR2 sequences are MDHEN and SYDVKM. The CDR3 DNA sequence: TGTGCCACCGGGACTAGCGGGAGTGGAGCCTACGAGCAGTACTTC. It yields the protein CATGTSGSGAYEQYF.

Here the CDR3 reads CASRMKRTDTISGNTIYF. The CDR3 nucleotides are TGTGCCAGCAGAATGAAGCGGACCGACACGATCTCTGGAAACACCATATATTTT. The chain is built from TRBV11-1 and TRBJ1-3; D ambiguous. Germline loops: CDR1 SGHAT, CDR2 FQDESV (reference sequence). This CDR3 has 18 amino acids. V dropped 6 bases and J dropped 0 bases, with 21 bases sitting between them.

The genes are TRBV6-1 and TRBJ1-3, with D unclear. The germline V gene encodes CDR1 MNHNS and CDR2 SASEGT. CDR3 length: 15 residues. V was trimmed by 4 bases and J by 0 bases, leaving 10 bases between them. This chain's CDR3 is CASSGDSRSGNTIYF. Here the CDR3 DNA reads TGTGCCAGCAGTGGAGACTCTCGCTCTGGAAACACCATATATTTT.

This chain connects TRBV13 to TRBJ2-1, with 10 nucleotides matching TRBD1. The CDR3 runs 13 residues. The germline CDR1 and CDR2 sequences are PRHDT and FYEKMQ (reference sequence). V was clipped by 8 bases and J by 7 bases; unmatched bases: 5. The CDR3 DNA reads TGTGCCAGCCGGACAGGGGGACGAAATGAGCAGTTCTTC. Translation: CASRTGGRNEQFF. The full variable domain, in which reference TRBV13 and TRBJ2-1 provide the parts outside the CDR3, is AAGVIQSPRHLIKEKRETATLKCYPIPRHDTVYWYQQGPGQDPQFLISFYEKMQSDKGSIPDRFSAQQFSDYHSELNMSSLELGDSALYFCASRTGGRNEQFFGPGTRLTVL.

This clonotype was detected only a few times. The chain uses TRBV20-1 and TRBJ2-7, with TRBD1 as a possible D gene (6 bases). V gave up 3 bases and J gave up 1 base, with 10 bases separating them. The CDR3 spans 13 residues. The germline V gene has CDR1 DFQATT and CDR2 SNEGSKA (reference sequence). In DNA, the CDR3 is TGCAGTGCTAGTAGGGGGACATCCTACGAGCAGTACTTC. This sequence encodes CSASRGTSYEQYF.

A note on this clonotype: A read error is likely, as this CDR3 ends without the conserved phenylalanine or tryptophan. The chain carries TRBV6-1 and TRBJ2-2, with a tentative D call TRBD2 (7 bases). Trimming pared 6 bases from V and 7 bases from J, leaving 27 bases between. The germline CDR1 and CDR2 sequences are MNHNS and SASEGT. This CDR3 comprises 18 residues. CDR3: CASREPYGLVGGGGELFS. DNA of the CDR3: TGTGCCAGCAGAGAACCCTATGGACTAGTTGGAGGGGGCGGGGAGCTGTTTTCT.

This clonotype was detected a few times. J is TRBJ1-1 and V is TRBV20-1; tentatively, D is TRBD1 (6 bases). The CDR3 extends over 16 amino acids. Per the germline V gene, CDR1 is DFQATT and CDR2 is SNEGSKA (reference sequence). V was shortened by 2 bases and J by 1 base, with 17 bases between the two germline ends. CDR3 in amino acids: CSARHPPGQTNTEAFF. CDR3 sequence (DNA): TGCAGTGCTAGACACCCCCCGGGACAAACGAACACTGAAGCTTTCTTT.

The rearrangement links TRBV2 to TRBJ1-6; TRBD1 is a possible D gene (6 bases). Germline assignment: CDR1 SNHLY and CDR2 FYNNEI. Trimming left V 9 bases short and J 6 bases short, with 24 bases between. This CDR3 contains 17 residues. Here the CDR3 DNA reads TGTGCCAGTCGCCAGGGGCCGGGGTCGTATGGTAATTCACCCCTCCACTTT. This encodes CASRQGPGSYGNSPLHF.

V gene TRBV4-1 combines with J gene TRBJ2-7, with 10 bases fitting TRBD2. V dropped 1 base and J dropped 2; count of bases not matched to a gene: 5. Germline V gives CDR1 MGHRA, CDR2 YSYEKL. The CDR3 consists of 16 residues. Here the CDR3 reads CASSQGGAGGPYEQYF. The CDR3 DNA is TGCGCCAGCAGCCAAGGTGGAGCGGGAGGGCCCTACGAGCAGTACTTC.

Only a few counts were recorded for this clonotype. The genes are TRBV7-3 and TRBJ2-1; 12 nucleotides agree with TRBD1. Losses at the gene ends were 5 bases for V and 5 bases for J; bases not matched to a gene: 4. CDR1 and CDR2 (germline): SGHTA, FQGTGA. This CDR3 has 15 amino acids. For the CDR3, the DNA is TGTGCCAGCAGCCCCGGGACAGGGGGCCACAATGAGCAGTTCTTC. This encodes CASSPGTGGHNEQFF.

The genes are TRBV28 and TRBJ1-5, with D possibly being TRBD1 (5 bases). CDR3 size: 14 residues. The germline V gene encodes CDR1 MDHEN and CDR2 SYDVKM. Between the trimmed V and J ends, which lost 7 bases and 6 bases, there was a span of 16 bases. CDR3 amino acids: CASTTAGDPQPQHF. CDR3 sequence (DNA): TGTGCCAGCACCACAGCGGGGGACCCTCAGCCCCAGCATTTT.

There are a few counts of this clonotype. CDR3 loop: CASLRSGAYEQYF. The CDR3 bases are TGTGCCAGCCTCCGCAGCGGAGCCTACGAGCAGTACTTC. The rearrangement links TRBV2 to TRBJ2-7, with D possibly matching TRBD2 (5 bases). Trimming removed 8 bases from V and 2 bases from J, with 13 bases in between. The V gene's germline CDR1 is SNHLY and CDR2 FYNNEI. The CDR3 is 13 amino acids.